The clone carrying this T cell receptor (beta chain) was counted a few times. The antigen is not known. In nominal health when sampled, donors likely had unrecorded immune exposures nonetheless. This sample is drawn from a study of cytomegalovirus exposure and HLA in healthy donors. Points from the study as a whole: Owing to their indistinguishability, certain V segments, notably TRBV6-2 and TRBV6-3, were excluded.

Looked up from germline, CDR1 is SGHRS and CDR2 is YFSETQ. The length of the CDR3 is 16 residues. With V trimmed by 0 bases and J by 2 bases, 3 bases remained unmatched. The PCR employed 60 Vbeta primers together with 13 Jbeta primers. Assay: immunoSEQ multiplex PCR; the TCRdb copy retains only in-frame clones and omits some. The sample consists of approximately 110,000 clones, 9.5% to 15% of them appearing once. The J gene is TRBJ2-3, the V gene TRBV5-1, with 10 bases lining up with TRBD2. Sequencing was done on a sample of PBMCs. The clonotype was recovered from a man aged 40-55 years in good health and CMV-seropositive. CDR3 sequence (DNA): TGCGCCAGCAGCTTGGACGGGACTAGCGACACAGATACGCAGTATTTT. It codes for CASSLDGTSDTDTQYF.